The 8 T cell receptor beta chains presented below share a single source sample, sequenced in a study of OX40 agonist ivuxolimab in advanced cancers. Data came from immunoSEQ multiplex PCR; TCRdb stores just in-frame clones and leaves some out. The table includes more than 80,000 clones, more than 70% detected once. Sequencing was performed on CD4+ or CD8+ T cells sorted from blood, taken in a trial of the OX40 agonist ivuxolimab. Every receptor here comes from an adult with an advanced solid tumor such as melanoma, head and neck, liver or kidney cancer.

The rearrangement joins TRBV5-1 to TRBJ2-7; D ambiguous. CDR1 is SGHRS and CDR2 is YFSETQ in the germline V gene. This CDR3 comprises 12 residues. Trimming pared 0 bases from V and 5 bases from J, leaving 6 bases between. The CDR3 region is CASSLGLDEQYF. CDR3 nucleotides: TGCGCCAGCAGCTTGGGGTTGGACGAGCAGTACTTC. The full variable domain, completed using reference TRBV5-1 and TRBJ2-7, is KAGVTQTPRYLIKTRGQQVTLSCSPISGHRSVSWYQQTPGQGLQFLFEYFSETQRNKGNFPGRFSGRQFSNSRSEMNVSTLELGDSALYLCASSLGLDEQYFGPGTRLTVT.

The V and J genes are TRBV7-2 and TRBJ2-2; possibly TRBD1 for D (6 bases). The CDR3 spans 14 residues. The ends were cut back, 5 bases at V and 9 bases at J, with 16 bases in the middle. Germline loops: CDR1 SGHTA, CDR2 FQGNSA. CDR3 loop: CASSQRPWDRELFF. The CDR3 DNA is TGTGCCAGCAGCCAACGGCCCTGGGACAGGGAGCTGTTTTTT.

This clone was picked up one time. V gene TRBV19 combines with J gene TRBJ1-4, with D maybe TRBD1 (5 bases). There are 15 residues in the CDR3. Germline values: CDR1 LNHDA, CDR2 SQIVND (reference sequence). V was shortened by 9 bases and J by 6 bases, with 20 bases between the two germline ends. As DNA, the CDR3 is TGTGCCAGCCAATCCACAGGTGGGGGGGATGAAAAACTGTTTTTT. Translation: CASQSTGGGDEKLFF.

J is TRBJ2-7 and V is TRBV7-2; the D gene is possibly TRBD2 (6 bases). This CDR3 comprises 15 residues. Germline CDR1 and CDR2: SGHTA and FQGNSA. V lost 5 bases to trimming and J lost 2 bases, with 16 bases between them. DNA of the CDR3: TGTGCCAGCAGCCTGCAGGAGGGGCAGACCTACGAGCAGTACTTC. Translated: CASSLQEGQTYEQYF.

V is TRBV30 and J is TRBJ1-2, with a possible D match to TRBD1 (5 bases). The germline gives CDR1 GTSNPN, CDR2 SVGIG (reference sequence). V shed 0 bases and J shed 7 bases, with 18 bases lying between them. This CDR3 has 15 amino acids. The CDR3 DNA reads as TGTGCCTGGAGTGTACAAGGGGAGAGGGCACGTGGCTACACCTTC. Translated, it gives CAWSVQGERARGYTF.

V is TRBV4-1 and J is TRBJ1-4; D gene ambiguous. Trimming removed 6 bases at V and 5 bases at J, with 13 bases between. The CDR3 consists of 14 residues. Germline CDR1 and CDR2: MGHRA and YSYEKL. Written as DNA, the CDR3 is TGCGCCAGCAGACCCGGACCGACAAATGAAAAACTGTTTTTT. This gives the protein CASRPGPTNEKLFF.

The chain employs TRBV11-2 and TRBJ1-4; the D is unclear. Germline-derived CDR1 and CDR2 are SGHAT and FQNNGV. This CDR3 spans 13 amino acids. The V end was cut by 4 bases, the J end by 1 base, with 4 bases between. The CDR3 DNA sequence: TGTGCCAGCAGCTCCGGAACTAATGAAAAACTGTTTTTT. Translating gives CASSSGTNEKLFF.

The chain couples TRBV30 to TRBJ1-5; D gene ambiguous. Per the germline V gene, CDR1 is GTSNPN and CDR2 is SVGIG (reference sequence). Trimming left V 3 bases short and J 5 bases short, with 11 bases between. The CDR3 consists of 13 residues. CDR3 sequence (DNA): TGTGCCTGGAGACAACGGGTGGATCAGCCCCAGCATTTT. Its translation: CAWRQRVDQPQHF.